This TCR beta chain originates from a study of T-cell memory formation after mild COVID-19. TCR alpha and TCR beta cDNA libraries carrying sample barcodes and UMIs were produced by 5'RACE using constant-segment primers. Via MiXCR, TCRdb re-called the 5' RACE reads, giving one row per CDR3 protein. The repertoire holds 450,000 to 650,000 distinct CDR3 sequences, with 20% as singletons. Comments on this clonotype: Its target is unknown.

V was shortened by 4 bases and J by 4 bases, with 7 bases between the two germline ends. Germline V CDR1 and CDR2: SGHDN, FVKESK. The CDR3 has 13 amino acids. General study points: Clonal second-wave expansions that peaked on day 37 had unconfirmed SARS-CoV-2 specificity. Several responding clones turned up in pre-infection memory, indicating that cross-reactive memory may have taken part.

This chain joins TRBV14 and TRBJ2-2, with unresolved D. The clonotype was recovered from an adult woman who had mild COVID-19 (a few samples of this study predate the infection). Cell type and time point are not known. Specimen: PBMCs or a T cell subset sorted from them (not recorded which). CDR3 residues: CASSLQITGELFF. The CDR3 bases are TGTGCCAGCAGCCTACAGATCACCGGGGAGCTGTTTTTT.